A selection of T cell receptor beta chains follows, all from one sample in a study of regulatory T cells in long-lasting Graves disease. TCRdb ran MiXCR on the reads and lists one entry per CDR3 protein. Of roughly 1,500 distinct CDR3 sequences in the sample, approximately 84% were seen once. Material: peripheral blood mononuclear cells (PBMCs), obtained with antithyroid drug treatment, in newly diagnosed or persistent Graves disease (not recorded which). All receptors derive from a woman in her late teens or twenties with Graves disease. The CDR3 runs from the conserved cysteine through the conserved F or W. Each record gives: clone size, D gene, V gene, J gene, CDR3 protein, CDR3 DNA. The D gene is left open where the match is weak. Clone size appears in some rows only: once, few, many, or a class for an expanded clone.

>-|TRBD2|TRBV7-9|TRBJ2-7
CASSRGGGGSYEQYF
TGTGCCAGCAGCCGCGGGGGGGGCGGCTCCTACGAGCAGTACTTC
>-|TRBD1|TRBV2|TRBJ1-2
CASSSTGASYGYTF
TGTGCCAGCAGCTCGACAGGGGCTTCCTATGGCTACACCTTC
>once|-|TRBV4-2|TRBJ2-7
CASSPLDTSTSSGEQYF
TGTGCCAGCAGCCCTTTGGACACTAGCACCTCTTCGGGGGAGCAGTACTTC
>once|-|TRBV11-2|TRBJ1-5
CASSLGPGVRQPQHF
TGTGCCAGCAGCTTAGGACCAGGGGTTCGTCAGCCCCAGCATTTT
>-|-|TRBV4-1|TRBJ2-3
CASSQGAGVPDTQYF
TGCGCCAGCAGCCAGGGGGCGGGAGTACCAGATACGCAGTATTTT
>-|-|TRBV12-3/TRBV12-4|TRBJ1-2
CASSLQSYGYTF
TGTGCCAGCAGTTTACAGTCTTATGGCTACACCTTC
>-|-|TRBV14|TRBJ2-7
CASGSGYEQYF
TGTGCCAGCGGTTCAGGTTACGAGCAGTACTTC
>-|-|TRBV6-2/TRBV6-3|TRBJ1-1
CASSYLAVNTEAFF
TGTGCCAGCAGTTACTTGGCAGTGAACACTGAAGCTTTCTTT
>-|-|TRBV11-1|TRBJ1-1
CASSPRLVLEAFF
TGTGCCAGCAGCCCGCGGCTCGTCCTCGAAGCTTTCTTT
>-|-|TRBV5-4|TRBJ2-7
CASSEGRIEQYF
TGTGCCAGCAGCGAGGGACGAATCGAGCAGTACTTC